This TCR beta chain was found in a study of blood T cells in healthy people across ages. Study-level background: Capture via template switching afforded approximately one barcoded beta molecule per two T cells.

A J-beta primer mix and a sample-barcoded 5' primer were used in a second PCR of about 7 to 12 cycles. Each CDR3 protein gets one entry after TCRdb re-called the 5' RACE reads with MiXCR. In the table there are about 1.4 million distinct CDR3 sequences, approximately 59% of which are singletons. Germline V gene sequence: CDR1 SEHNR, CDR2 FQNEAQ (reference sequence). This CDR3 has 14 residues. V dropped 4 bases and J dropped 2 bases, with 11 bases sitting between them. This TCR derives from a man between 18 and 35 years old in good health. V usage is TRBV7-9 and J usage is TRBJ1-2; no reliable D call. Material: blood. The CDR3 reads CASSSGRRNYGYTF. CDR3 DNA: TGTGCCAGCAGCTCCGGACGCAGAAACTATGGCTACACCTTC.